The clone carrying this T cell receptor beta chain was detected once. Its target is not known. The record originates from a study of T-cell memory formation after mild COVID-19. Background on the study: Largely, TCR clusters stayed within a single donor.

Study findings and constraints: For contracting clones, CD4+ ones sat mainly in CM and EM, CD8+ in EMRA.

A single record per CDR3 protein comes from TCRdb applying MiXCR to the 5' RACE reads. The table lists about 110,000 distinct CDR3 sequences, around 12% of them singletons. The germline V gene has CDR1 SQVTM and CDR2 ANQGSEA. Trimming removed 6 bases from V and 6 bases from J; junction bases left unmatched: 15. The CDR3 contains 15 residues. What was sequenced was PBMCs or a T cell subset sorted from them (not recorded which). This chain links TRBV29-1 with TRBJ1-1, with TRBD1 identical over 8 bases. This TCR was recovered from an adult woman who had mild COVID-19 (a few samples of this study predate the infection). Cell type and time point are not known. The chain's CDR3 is CSVLPGQVFRAEAFF. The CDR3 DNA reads TGCAGCGTCCTACCGGGACAGGTATTCCGTGCTGAAGCTTTCTTT.